This entry is about one T cell receptor beta chain. Its cognate antigen is unknown. The sequenced template was cDNA made from the entire isolated RNA. Regulatory, naive and central memory T cell samples averaged roughly 3.8 million reads. Profiling relied on immunoSEQ multiplex PCR, and the TCRdb table lists in-frame clones only, not all of them. This sample has around 290,000 clones; 7% to 9% occur once, and the top ten carry 0.9% to 1.2%. Losses at the gene ends were 7 bases for V and 7 bases for J; bases not matched to a gene: 14. CDR1 and CDR2 (germline): MDHEN, SYDVKM. The CDR3 runs to 16 residues. The sample belongs to a study of beta chain features in type 1 diabetes. Study outcomes and limitations: It was among patients, rather than healthy donors, that naive, central memory and Treg TCRB repertoires appeared more similar.

The rearrangement links TRBV28 to TRBJ2-1; 9 nucleotides agree with TRBD1. Sequencing was carried out using central memory CD4+ T cells from blood. The sequence came from a woman under 30 in good health. As DNA, the CDR3 is TGTGCCAGCAACCTACGACAGGGGGTTTGGAAGAATGAGCAGTTCTTC. This gives the protein CASNLRQGVWKNEQFF.